The rows below give T cell receptor beta chains drawn from one sample of a study of T-cell memory formation after mild COVID-19. One entry per CDR3 protein results from TCRdb running MiXCR on the 5' RACE reads. The data contain roughly 550,000 distinct CDR3 sequences, around 21% of them singletons. Material: PBMCs or a T cell subset sorted from them (not recorded which). These TCRs come from an adult woman who had mild COVID-19 (a few samples of this study predate the infection). Cell type and time point are not known. Both conserved end residues are part of each CDR3. The D gene is left open where the match is weak. Part of the rows lack a size; the others show once, few, many or a class for expanded clones.

clone_size j_call d_call v_call cdr3_nt cdr3_aa
- TRBJ1-2 - TRBV6-2/TRBV6-3 TGTGCCAGCGGACGAGGGGCCTATGGCTACACCTTC CASGRGAYGYTF
- TRBJ1-2 - TRBV24-1 TGTGCCACCAGTGATTCGCGCCTTGGCTACACCTTC CATSDSRLGYTF
few TRBJ2-2 - TRBV20-1 TGCAGTGCTAGTGTGGTCCGGAAGAACACCGGGGAGCTGTTTTTT CSASVVRKNTGELFF
many TRBJ2-1 TRBD2 TRBV5-1 TGCGCCAGCAGCTTGGATGCTAGCGGGGGGCCCCATGAGCAGTTCTTC CASSLDASGGPHEQFF
few TRBJ2-5 TRBD1 TRBV5-6 TGTGCCAGCAGCGGTCCCGGGACAGGCTTCCAAGAGACCCAGTACTTC CASSGPGTGFQETQYF
few TRBJ2-2 - TRBV12-3/TRBV12-4 TGTGCCAGCAGTCGAAGGAAGGGAGGCGACGGGGAGCTGTTTTTT CASSRRKGGDGELFF
- TRBJ2-3 TRBD2 TRBV9 TGTGCCAGCAGCGAAGGACTAGCCGACGAGCAGTATTTT CASSEGLADEQYF
few TRBJ2-1 - TRBV18 TGTGCCAGCTCACCACCGGTCGACGCGAGTTACAATGAGCAGTTCTTC CASSPPVDASYNEQFF
once TRBJ1-1 - TRBV7-6 TGTGCCAGCAGCTCAGAAGAAAGCGGCAGGAGTGAAGCTTTCTTT CASSSEESGRSEAFF
few TRBJ1-4 TRBD1 TRBV20-1 TGCAGTGCTAGAGGGCTCAGGGGGTTAGAAAATGAAAAACTGTTTTTT CSARGLRGLENEKLFF
many TRBJ2-5 - TRBV11-2 TGTGCCAGCAGCTTTGGACAGCAAGAGACCCAGTACTTC CASSFGQQETQYF
- TRBJ1-5 - TRBV6-2/TRBV6-3 TGTGCCAGCAGTTCCGGACTGGGAGGGAGATCGGGGGAGCAGCCCCAGCATTTT CASSSGLGGRSGEQPQHF
- TRBJ2-1 - TRBV29-1 TGCAGCGTTGAAGCGAAGGGGCACCCTATTCCCTACAATGAGCAGTTCTTC CSVEAKGHPIPYNEQFF
few TRBJ1-6 - TRBV10-3 TGTGCCATCAGAAGGGGGACGGATTCACCCCTCCACTTT CAIRRGTDSPLHF
few TRBJ1-1 - TRBV7-9 TGTGCCAGCAGCCCGACAGGCCGACGGAACACTGAAGCTTTCTTT CASSPTGRRNTEAFF
- TRBJ2-7 TRBD2 TRBV2 TGTGCCACCGAGCCCCATGGTATGACCCTAGCGGGGGGCGCGCCTGGAGAGCAGTACTTC CATEPHGMTLAGGAPGEQYF
- TRBJ2-7 TRBD1 TRBV6-1 TGTGCCAGCAGTGAAGTTTGGGACAGGGGGGGATCCTACGAGCAGTACTTC CASSEVWDRGGSYEQYF
many TRBJ2-7 - TRBV20-1 TGCAGTGCTTCTACTACCTACGAGCAGTACTTC CSASTTYEQYF
- TRBJ1-1 TRBD1 TRBV20-1 TGCAGTGCTAGAGGTGGGACAGTGAACACTGAAGCTTTCTTT CSARGGTVNTEAFF
few TRBJ2-7 - TRBV21-1 TGTGCCAGCAGCAAGGGAGGGCCGGTCGAGCAGTACTTC CASSKGGPVEQYF
few TRBJ2-4 - TRBV20-1 TGCAGTGCGGGAGTACCTCAGTACTTC CSAGVPQYF
many TRBJ2-3 TRBD1 TRBV5-6 TGTGCCAGCAACACAGGGGGCGTCGGCACAGATACGCAGTATTTT CASNTGGVGTDTQYF
- TRBJ2-7 - TRBV12-3/TRBV12-4 TGTGCCAGCAGTCTCACGGAGAGGGGACAGCAGTACTTC CASSLTERGQQYF
many TRBJ2-4 - TRBV19 TGTGCCAGTTCAATTTCCGGGACAGCCAAAAACATTCAGTACTTC CASSISGTAKNIQYF
few TRBJ2-7 - TRBV6-1 TGTGCCAGCAGTGAAAACGGGTGGTCCTACGAGCAGTACTTC CASSENGWSYEQYF
- TRBJ2-7 TRBD1 TRBV30 TGTGCCTGCCCAGCGGGACAGGGCGAGCAGTACTTC CACPAGQGEQYF
few TRBJ2-1 - TRBV11-2 TGTGCCAGCAGCTCCCCGGGCCGACCGCCCTACAATGAGCAGTTCTTC CASSSPGRPPYNEQFF
many TRBJ2-1 - TRBV12-3/TRBV12-4 TGTGCCAGCAGTTTAGGCAGGGGAGAGTGGAATGAGCAGTTCTTC CASSLGRGEWNEQFF
- TRBJ2-1 TRBD2 TRBV4-1 TGCGCCAGCAGCCAAGAAGGAGCGGGGGCCAGGAATGAGCAGTTCTTC CASSQEGAGARNEQFF
few TRBJ2-3 - TRBV4-2 TGTGCCAGCAGCCAAGCCACCCTCATGGGTCCGGGTACGCAGTATTTT CASSQATLMGPGTQYF
- TRBJ2-2 - TRBV3-1 TGTGCCAGCAGCCGTATCGCGGGGGCCACGAACACCGGGGAGCTGTTTTTT CASSRIAGATNTGELFF
- TRBJ1-1 - TRBV7-9 TGTGCCAGCAGGGGGGGAGGGAACACTGAAGCTTTCTTT CASRGGGNTEAFF
few TRBJ2-7 - TRBV18 TGTGCCAGCTCACCTTTTACAGCCTACGAGCAGTACTTC CASSPFTAYEQYF
- TRBJ2-1 - TRBV6-1 TGTGCCAGCAGTTCCCTAGACTCTAGCTCCTACAATGAGCAGTTCTTC CASSSLDSSSYNEQFF
few TRBJ2-2 TRBD1 TRBV12-3/TRBV12-4 TGTGCCAGCAGCGGACAGGGAGAGATCGGGGAGCTGTTTTTT CASSGQGEIGELFF
few TRBJ1-2 - TRBV3-1 TGTGCCAGCAGCCATCTTGCCGGGAACTATGGCTACACCTTC CASSHLAGNYGYTF
- TRBJ2-2 - TRBV10-3 TGTGCCATTTTAACTGAGAACACCGGGGAGCTGTTTTTT CAILTENTGELFF
few TRBJ2-5 - TRBV24-1 TGTGCCACCGGTACGGGACGACCCCAAGAGACCCAGTACTTC CATGTGRPQETQYF
- TRBJ2-1 - TRBV5-1 TGCGCCAGCAGCTTGGGACAGCCCAACAATGAGCAGTTCTTC CASSLGQPNNEQFF
few TRBJ2-1 TRBD1 TRBV11-2 TGTGCCAGCAGTTCCCGGGACAGGGGGATTGACGAGCAGTTCTTC CASSSRDRGIDEQFF
- TRBJ2-1 - TRBV6-2/TRBV6-3 TGTGCCAGCAGTCGGGGCCCGACAGTTGAGCAGTTCTTC CASSRGPTVEQFF